Each of the 20 T cell receptor beta chains below was sequenced from the same sample in a study of cytomegalovirus exposure and HLA in healthy donors. The study ran its PCR with 60 Vbeta and 13 Jbeta primers. Sequencing used immunoSEQ multiplex PCR; TCRdb keeps in-frame clones, though not all of them. The sample spans some 80,000 clones; the ten largest clones claim approximately 1.1%. Material for sequencing was PBMCs. The receptor source for this set is a woman aged 25-40 years in good health and CMV-seronegative.

The genes are TRBV15 and TRBJ2-3; D might be TRBD1 (5 bases). CDR1 is LNHNV and CDR2 is YYDKDF in the germline V gene (reference sequence). This CDR3 comprises 15 residues. V lost 1 base and J lost 2, with 10 bases in between. The CDR3 nucleotides read TGTGCCACCAGCAGAGTTGCAGGGTCCACAGATACGCAGTATTTT. It codes for CATSRVAGSTDTQYF.

The CDR3 nucleotides are TGCGCCAGCAGCCAAGTGGAAGCAGGGGACGAGCAGTACTTC. Amino acids: CASSQVEAGDEQYF. The genes are TRBV4-1 and TRBJ2-7; D is perhaps TRBD1 (6 bases). Germline CDR1 and CDR2: MGHRA and YSYEKL. CDR3 length: 14 residues. Trimming shortened V by 1 base and J by 5 bases, and 12 bases separated the two germline ends.

J is TRBJ1-6 and V is TRBV19; D is perhaps TRBD1 (6 bases). This CDR3 has 13 residues. Trimming took off 5 bases at V and 13 bases at J, with 15 bases between the two ends. Germline CDR1 reads LNHDA; CDR2 reads SQIVND (reference sequence). The CDR3 protein is CASSPTGSGPLHF. The CDR3 coding sequence is TGTGCCAGTAGTCCTACAGGGTCCGGCCCCCTCCACTTT.

CDR3 amino acids: CASSMGQIGGGYTF. CDR3 DNA: TGTGCCAGTAGTATGGGACAGATCGGTGGTGGCTACACCTTC. The rearrangement links TRBV19 to TRBJ1-2; 7 bases fit TRBD1. The CDR3 contains 14 residues. With 3 bases clipped from V and 7 bases from J, the junction kept 8 bases outside the gene matches. Germline V gene sequence: CDR1 LNHDA, CDR2 SQIVND (reference sequence). The variable domain in full, with the rest retrieved from reference TRBV19 and TRBJ1-2, is DGGITQSPKYLFRKEGQNVTLSCEQNLNHDAMYWYRQDPGQGLRLIYYSQIVNDFQKGDIAEGYSVSREKKESFPLTVTSAQKNPTAFYLCASSMGQIGGGYTFGSGTRLTVV.

This rearrangement joins TRBV6-5 to TRBJ1-1; a weak D match, TRBD1 (5 bases). The CDR3 contains 14 residues. V lost 6 bases and J 5 bases, leaving 16 bases between the germline ends. Germline V gene sequence: CDR1 MNHEY, CDR2 SVGAGI. The CDR3 sequence: CASSSGLVLTEAFF. The CDR3 coding sequence is TGTGCCAGCAGCTCAGGGCTGGTCTTAACTGAAGCTTTCTTT.

The chain combines TRBV27 with TRBJ2-5, with 7 bases that match TRBD2. The CDR3 has 14 residues. The germline V gene has CDR1 MNHEY and CDR2 SMNVEV (reference sequence). With V trimmed by 3 bases and J by 7 bases, 8 bases remained unmatched. In DNA, the CDR3 is TGTGCCAGCAGTTTTCGTGGGAGGGCCGCGACCCAGTACTTC. Amino acid sequence: CASSFRGRAATQYF.

The chain is built from TRBV5-1 and TRBJ2-2; 7 bases fit TRBD2. V lost 1 base and J lost 0; bases outside the gene matches: 12. The CDR3 is 19 amino acids. Germline V gives CDR1 SGHRS, CDR2 YFSETQ. CDR3 sequence (DNA): TGCGCCAGCAGCTTGCTGGCTAGCGGTACCTTCGCGAACACCGGGGAGCTGTTTTTT. It is translated as CASSLLASGTFANTGELFF.

V is TRBV6-1 and J is TRBJ1-1; a possible D gene is TRBD1 (5 bases). V dropped 2 bases and J dropped 1 base, with 14 bases sitting between them. The CDR3 sequence is 16 residues long. Germline V CDR1 and CDR2: MNHNS, SASEGT. CDR3: CASSEWGGGKNTEAFF. Here the CDR3 DNA reads TGTGCCAGCAGTGAATGGGGGGGTGGGAAGAACACTGAAGCTTTCTTT.

The chain joins TRBV5-1 to TRBJ1-2; perhaps TRBD1 as D (6 bases). There are 15 residues in the CDR3. V lost 5 bases and J lost 4, with 18 bases in between. Germline V CDR1 and CDR2: SGHRS, YFSETQ. This CDR3 is CASSLGPDSLYGYTF. CDR3 DNA: TGCGCCAGCAGTCTAGGCCCGGACAGCCTCTATGGCTACACCTTC.

The genes are TRBV29-1 and TRBJ1-1; no reliable D call. The CDR3 has 11 residues. Trimming shortened V by 1 base and J by 8 bases, and 8 bases separated the two germline ends. The germline gives CDR1 SQVTM, CDR2 ANQGSEA. CDR3: CSVEGRREAFF. DNA for the CDR3: TGCAGCGTTGAAGGGAGAAGGGAAGCTTTCTTT.

The chain combines TRBV5-1 with TRBJ1-1; D remains unclear. V lost 0 bases to trimming and J lost 0 bases, with 9 bases between them. The CDR3 runs to 15 residues. Germline CDR1 and CDR2: SGHRS and YFSETQ. As DNA, the CDR3 is TGCGCCAGCAGCTTGGAACCGGTCATGAACACTGAAGCTTTCTTT. This codes for CASSLEPVMNTEAFF.

CDR3 coding DNA: TGTGCCAGTAGTTACGGACAGGGGGCAATAAATGAGCAGTTCTTC. Amino acids: CASSYGQGAINEQFF. The chain couples TRBV19 to TRBJ2-1; 11 nucleotides agree with TRBD1. This CDR3 is 15 amino acids long. V was pared by 5 bases and J by 7 bases, with 7 bases of the junction left unmatched. Germline V gene data show CDR1 as LNHDA and CDR2 as SQIVND (reference sequence).

V and J are TRBV30 and TRBJ1-2; 7 nucleotides align to TRBD1. The V gene end was trimmed by 2 bases and the J gene end by 10 bases; junction bases not matched to a gene: 16. The length of the CDR3 is 15 residues. Germline CDR1 GTSNPN, CDR2 SVGIG (reference sequence). The CDR3 protein is CAWSNGGGTGVDYTF. CDR3 coding DNA: TGTGCCTGGAGTAACGGGGGAGGAACAGGGGTAGACTACACCTTC. The variable domain in full, completed from reference TRBV30 and TRBJ1-2, reads SQTIHQWPATLVQPVGSPLSLECTVEGTSNPNLYWYRQAAGRGLQLLFYSVGIGQISSEVPQNLSASRPQDRQFILSSKKLLLSDSGFYLCAWSNGGGTGVDYTFGSGTRLTVV.

As concerns this clone: A junction boundary mismatches the germline segment, possibly from a read error. The chain uses TRBV5-1 and TRBJ2-1, with a possible D match to TRBD1 (6 bases). CDR3 length: 16 residues. In germline, CDR1 is SGHRS, CDR2 YFSETQ. CDR3 in amino acids: CASSPPTGSSDNEQFF. CDR3 DNA sequence: TGCGCCAGCAGCCCGCCTACAGGGAGCTCCGACAATGAGCAGTTCTTC. Looking up the rest from reference TRBV5-1 and TRBJ2-1 gives the full variable domain: KAGVTQTPRYLIKTRGQQVTLSCSPISGHRSVSWYQQTPGQGLQFLFEYFSETQRNKGNFPGRFSGRQFSNSRSEMNVSTLELGDSALYLCASSPPTGSSDNEQFFGPGTRLTVL.

The V call is TRBV20-1, the J call TRBJ2-5, with D unresolved. Trimming cost V 0 bases and J 14 bases, with 13 bases left between them. Germline V gene sequence: CDR1 DFQATT, CDR2 SNEGSKA (reference sequence). The CDR3 covers 11 residues. The CDR3 here is CSARDPPEQYF. In DNA form, the CDR3 reads TGCAGTGCTAGAGATCCCCCGGAGCAATACTTC.

The chain carries TRBV27 and TRBJ2-2, with D unresolved. Deletions cut 6 bases from V and 7 bases from J, with 9 bases between. The CDR3 consists of 12 residues. Germline V gene lookup returns CDR1 MNHEY and CDR2 SMNVEV (reference sequence). The CDR3 loop reads CASSLPGGELFF. The CDR3 DNA sequence: TGTGCCAGCAGCCTCCCAGGCGGGGAGCTGTTTTTT.

For this clone: Other DNA sequences in the same sample also yield this CDR3. This sequence joins TRBV18 and TRBJ1-2, with TRBD1 matching 7 bases. The CDR3 is made up of 13 amino acids. Germline CDR1 reads KGHSH; CDR2 reads LQKENI. Trimming removed 3 bases from V and 8 bases from J; junction bases left unmatched: 6. CDR3 region: CASSPDREYGYTF. CDR3 coding DNA: TGTGCCAGCTCACCCGACAGGGAGTACGGCTACACCTTC.

V is TRBV5-1 and J is TRBJ2-3; 7 bases map to TRBD1. CDR3 length: 14 residues. The V segment lost 2 bases and the J segment 2 bases; nucleotides outside the gene matches: 2. The germline V gene has CDR1 SGHRS and CDR2 YFSETQ. CDR3 bases: TGCGCCAGCAGCTTAGGGACAGACACAGATACGCAGTATTTT. It codes for CASSLGTDTDTQYF.

CDR3 protein: CASSFRTSNTEAFF. The CDR3 bases are TGTGCCAGTAGTTTCAGGACTTCGAACACTGAAGCTTTCTTT. The chain has TRBV19 and TRBJ1-1; D remains unclear. Germline lookup yields CDR1 LNHDA and CDR2 SQIVND (reference sequence). Trimming shortened V by 5 bases and J by 1 base, and 11 bases separated the two germline ends. This CDR3 is built from 14 residues.

V gene TRBV5-6 combines with J gene TRBJ2-7; 9 bases match TRBD2. The CDR3 consists of 15 residues. Per the germline V gene, CDR1 is SGHDT and CDR2 is YYEEEE. V was pared by 6 bases and J by 0 bases, with 7 bases of the junction left unmatched. The CDR3 reads CASIASGGSSYEQYF. The CDR3, as DNA: TGTGCCAGCATCGCAAGCGGGGGGAGCTCCTACGAGCAGTACTTC.